The entry that follows covers one T cell receptor (beta chain) sequence. Its target is unknown. Amplified regions were TCR beta CDR3 sequences from RNA transcripts. The HTBI primer set drove a first-round RT-PCR of the TCR CDR3. TCRdb itself ran the multiplex PCR reads through MiXCR, one entry per CDR3 protein. This sample yields about 560,000 distinct CDR3 sequences, of which about 15% are seen a single time; over 11% belongs to the top ten. The data are from a study of T cells in Graves' hyperthyroidism and ophthalmopathy. Overall study findings and caveats: Blood held most thyroid clonotypes expanded above 0.001 frequency. A model using 13 V-J features told ophthalmopathy apart from stable hyperthyroidism.

Trimming took 1 base from V and 7 from J, leaving 8 bases between them. Germline lookup yields CDR1 LGHDT and CDR2 YNNKEL (reference sequence). The CDR3 contains 12 residues. Based on clinical symptoms, serum thyroxine and TRAb, thyroid ultrasound and orbital computed tomography, diagnoses were reached. The V call is TRBV3-1, the J call TRBJ2-7; D not resolved. The receptor comes from a woman aged 35 to 49 with Graves' hyperthyroidism. Source material: blood. CDR3 bases: TGTGCCAGCAGCCAAGCCCGGCGAGAGCAGTACTTC. This encodes CASSQARREQYF.